What follows are 32 T cell receptor beta chains derived from one specimen sequenced in a study of regulatory T cells in long-lasting Graves disease. TCR beta libraries were built with iRepertoire HTBI primers and Arm-PCR of CDR3 regions. TCRdb re-derived calls from the multiplex PCR reads in MiXCR, one entry per CDR3 protein. Among about 560,000 distinct CDR3 sequences, around 16% were seen once, and the ten largest hold 9.5% to 15%. The time point was: newly diagnosed GD, antithyroid drugs for less than 3 months. PBMC-derived RNA was used for the TCR library. This sample was also put to use in a study of T cells in Graves' hyperthyroidism and ophthalmopathy.

The sample in question was peripheral blood mononuclear cells (PBMCs), obtained at new diagnosis, from a patient treated with antithyroid drugs. The origin of the receptors is a man aged 18 to 35 with Graves disease.

This clonotype was picked up a small number of times. This CDR3 fails to terminate in the conserved phenylalanine or tryptophan, so it likely reflects a read error. The gene calls are TRBV30 and TRBJ1-6; 8 bases agree with TRBD1. The V gene end was trimmed by 2 bases and the J gene end by 13 bases; junction bases not matched to a gene: 10. Germline-derived CDR1 and CDR2 are GTSNPN and SVGIG (reference sequence). This CDR3 has 14 amino acids. For the CDR3, the DNA is TGTGCCTGGAGTACCTCGGACAGGGCGGACCCCCTCCACTCT. Translating gives CAWSTSDRADPLHS.

Only a few counts were recorded for this clonotype. The chain carries TRBV11-3 and TRBJ2-2; 13 nucleotides align to TRBD2. The CDR3 loop spans 19 amino acids. V gave up 5 bases and J gave up 6 bases; unmatched junction bases: 15. In germline, CDR1 is SGHNT, CDR2 YENEEA. CDR3 DNA sequence: TGTGCCAGCAGCCCCCGAGGAGGACTAGCGGGAGTCGTCGCCGGGGAGCTGTTTTTT. Its protein product is CASSPRGGLAGVVAGELFF.

CDR3 sequence reads: CASTLGQGAYEQYF. CDR3 in DNA: TGTGCCAGCACCCTAGGACAGGGTGCGTACGAGCAGTACTTC. V gene TRBV5-8 combines with J gene TRBJ2-7; TRBD1 agrees at 8 bases. Trimming took 6 bases from V and 4 from J; bases not matched to a gene: 9. This CDR3 comprises 14 residues. Germline V gene sequence: CDR1 SGHTS, CDR2 YDEGEE.

The chain has TRBV5-5 and TRBJ1-4; D is ambiguous. V lost 4 bases, J lost 2 bases, and 15 bases lay in between. The germline V gene has CDR1 SGHKS and CDR2 YYEKEE (reference sequence). This CDR3 has 16 amino acids. The DNA of the CDR3 is TGTGCCAGCAGCCCAAACCCACGCAGCACTAATGAAAAACTGTTTTTT. Translated: CASSPNPRSTNEKLFF.

Regarding this clonotype: A much more abundant neighbour one base away suggests this may be a read error. The chain carries TRBV11-3 and TRBJ2-5; D is unresolved. The germline V gene encodes CDR1 SGHNT and CDR2 YENEEA. The CDR3 consists of 16 residues. The CDR3 DNA follows: TGTGCCAGCAGCTTAGTTTTTGCTGCGGCCCAAGGGACCCAGTACTTC. Its translation: CASSLVFAAAQGTQYF.

This clonotype was counted ten times or more. This sequence joins TRBV5-1 and TRBJ2-7; 11 positions agree with TRBD2. There are 16 residues in the CDR3. Trimming removed 4 bases from V and 2 bases from J; junction bases left unmatched: 8. Looked up from germline, CDR1 is SGHRS and CDR2 is YFSETQ. The CDR3 protein is CASSISGTSGTYEQYF. The CDR3 DNA reads as TGCGCCAGCAGCATCTCCGGGACTAGCGGTACCTACGAGCAGTACTTC.

As DNA, the CDR3 is TGTGCCAGCAGTTTTATCGGCCAGGGTTTTAGGGAGCTGTTTTTT. This codes for CASSFIGQGFRELFF. This sequence joins TRBV27 and TRBJ2-2, with TRBD1 as a possible D gene (5 bases). The length of the CDR3 is 15 residues. Germline CDR1 and CDR2: MNHEY and SMNVEV (reference sequence). V gave up 3 bases and J gave up 9 bases, with 17 bases separating them.

The rearrangement links TRBV7-9 to TRBJ2-1; unclear D gene. Germline values: CDR1 SEHNR, CDR2 FQNEAQ (reference sequence). CDR3 length equals 16 residues. V was pared by 0 bases and J by 6 bases, with 15 bases between. DNA of the CDR3: TGTGCCAGCAGCTTAGCAAGAGGCCCAGTAGGCAATGAGCAGTTCTTC. As protein: CASSLARGPVGNEQFF.

This clonotype showed up just a few times. V gene TRBV10-2 combines with J gene TRBJ2-5; 8 bases fit TRBD2. The CDR3 runs to 16 residues. The ends lost 6 bases at V and 5 bases at J; junction bases unmatched: 14. Per germline, CDR1 WSHSY and CDR2 SAAADI. The CDR3 is CASSFGGSGSRETQYF. CDR3 coding DNA: TGCGCCAGCAGCTTCGGGGGGAGCGGGAGTCGCGAGACCCAGTACTTC.

A note on this clonotype: Likely a read error: the CDR3 ends without its conserved phenylalanine or tryptophan. This chain connects TRBV7-2 to TRBJ2-7, with D possibly being TRBD1 or TRBD2 (5 bases each). From germline, CDR1 is SGHTA and CDR2 FQGNSA. Trimming stripped 5 bases from V and 8 bases from J, with 16 bases between. This CDR3 comprises 13 residues. The CDR3 region has the DNA TGTGCCAGCAGCCAACCTGGGGGAATCAAGCAGTACTCC. This sequence encodes CASSQPGGIKQYS.

This clonotype was found many times. The CDR3 bases are TGCAGTGCTAGAGACCGCTCTCGACAGGGGGGCAACGAGCAGTACTTC. Translation: CSARDRSRQGGNEQYF. The V gene is TRBV20-1, the J gene TRBJ2-7, with 9 bases matching TRBD1. V was clipped by 0 bases and J by 5 bases; unmatched bases: 11. The CDR3 extends over 16 amino acids. Germline CDR1 is DFQATT and CDR2 is SNEGSKA (reference sequence).

This clonotype was seen repeatedly, ten times or more. The chain recombines TRBV20-1 with TRBJ1-1; TRBD1 is a possible D gene (6 bases). This CDR3 contains 17 residues. Between the trimmed V and J ends, which lost 0 bases and 2 bases, there was a span of 19 bases. From germline, CDR1 is DFQATT and CDR2 SNEGSKA (reference sequence). The CDR3 nucleotides read TGCAGTGCTAGAGATGTTGGGGCCCTGGGACACAACACTGAAGCTTTCTTT. Its protein is CSARDVGALGHNTEAFF.

At least ten counts were recorded for this clonotype. This sequence joins TRBV29-1 and TRBJ1-1; TRBD1 might be the D (5 bases). This CDR3 has 15 residues. V shed 4 bases and J shed 1 base, with 16 bases lying between them. The germline V gene encodes CDR1 SQVTM and CDR2 ANQGSEA. CDR3 sequence reads: CSVVSPGLSNTEAFF. The CDR3, as DNA: TGCAGCGTTGTTTCCCCGGGACTCTCGAACACTGAAGCTTTCTTT.

The CDR3, as DNA: TGCAGCGTGGTCGGGACTAGCGCTGGAAATGAGCAGTTCTTC. Translating it yields CSVVGTSAGNEQFF. The genes are TRBV29-1 and TRBJ2-1, with TRBD2 matching over 10 bases. Germline loops: CDR1 SQVTM, CDR2 ANQGSEA. With V trimmed by 6 bases and J by 7 bases, 9 bases remained unmatched. This CDR3 contains 14 residues.

The sample holds a few counts of this clonotype. The V call is TRBV5-5, the J call TRBJ2-1, with D unclear. Germline CDR1 SGHKS, CDR2 YYEKEE (reference sequence). V gave up 4 bases and J gave up 3 bases, with 11 bases separating them. The CDR3 sequence is 14 residues long. CDR3 DNA: TGTGCCAGCAGCCGGGCTGCACTCTACAATGAGCAGTTCTTC. Encoded protein: CASSRAALYNEQFF.

This clonotype was seen repeatedly, ten times or more. The rearrangement joins TRBV2 to TRBJ2-5; D is possibly TRBD2 (7 bases). From germline, CDR1 is SNHLY and CDR2 FYNNEI. This CDR3 region has 14 residues. V was pared by 8 bases and J by 1 base, with 14 bases between. CDR3 protein: CASRGAPSQETQYF. CDR3 sequence (DNA): TGTGCCAGCCGGGGGGCCCCATCCCAAGAGACCCAGTACTTC. The full variable domain, rest sourced from reference TRBV2 and TRBJ2-5, is EPEVTQTPSHQVTQMGQEVILRCVPISNHLYFYWYRQILGQKVEFLVSFYNNEISEKSEIFDDQFSVERPDGSNFTLKIRSTKLEDSAMYFCASRGAPSQETQYFGPGTRLLVL.

As to this clonotype: This may be a read error, as it is one base from a much larger clone. The missing conserved phenylalanine or tryptophan at the end of this CDR3 makes a read error likely. The gene calls are TRBV20-1 and TRBJ2-1; 10 bases fit TRBD1. Trimming cost V 5 bases and J 3 bases; bases outside gene matches: 7. CDR1 is DFQATT and CDR2 is SNEGSKA in the germline V gene (reference sequence). This CDR3 has 15 amino acids. In DNA, the CDR3 is TGCAGTGCTGGGAATCGGGACAGGGGCTACAATGAGCAGTTCCTC. It encodes CSAGNRDRGYNEQFL.

This clonotype was counted between two and nine times. The chain carries TRBV5-6 and TRBJ2-7, with 8 bases fitting TRBD1. Losses at the gene ends were 0 bases for V and 5 bases for J; bases not matched to a gene: 10. This CDR3 region has 16 residues. The germline gives CDR1 SGHDT, CDR2 YYEEEE. The CDR3 here is CASSLVLDREYNEQYF. The CDR3 region has the DNA TGTGCCAGCAGCTTGGTCCTGGACAGGGAGTATAACGAGCAGTACTTC.

The table lists this clonotype with many counts. The chain uses TRBV12-3 or TRBV12-4 and TRBJ2-3, with D possibly matching TRBD1 (6 bases). Trimming removed 3 bases from V and 5 bases from J, with 24 bases in between. This CDR3 region has 18 residues. The CDR3 DNA is TGTGCCAGCAGTTTGCCCCTGGGGGCGCGAGGGCAGAGAGATACGCAGTATTTT. Protein product: CASSLPLGARGQRDTQYF.

The chain combines TRBV3-1 with TRBJ2-1, with D unclear. The CDR3 length is 12 residues. Between the trimmed V and J ends, which lost 4 bases and 10 bases, there was a span of 11 bases. The germline V gene encodes CDR1 LGHDT and CDR2 YNNKEL (reference sequence). As DNA, the CDR3 is TGTGCCAGCAGCCCCAGTTCATTGGAGCAGTTCTTC. Residues: CASSPSSLEQFF.

This clonotype was seen ten or more times. The rearrangement uses TRBV2 and TRBJ2-3, with TRBD2 matching over 10 bases. V lost 8 bases, J lost 4 bases, and 9 bases stayed unmatched. The CDR3 length is 15 residues. Germline lookup yields CDR1 SNHLY and CDR2 FYNNEI. The CDR3 DNA is TGTGCCAGCGATTTAGCGGGAGGCATCGCAGATACGCAGTATTTT. Amino acid sequence: CASDLAGGIADTQYF.

The rearrangement uses TRBV5-1 and TRBJ2-1; TRBD1 agrees at 9 bases. Germline V gene sequence: CDR1 SGHRS, CDR2 YFSETQ. The CDR3 spans 14 residues. With V trimmed by 1 base and J by 7 bases, 3 bases remained unmatched. The CDR3 bases are TGCGCCAGCAGCTTGAGGGGGACAGGGAATGAGCAGTTCTTC. Amino acids: CASSLRGTGNEQFF.

The CDR3 sequence is CASSVDLGNEQFF. The CDR3 DNA reads TGTGCCAGCAGCGTAGACCTCGGGAATGAGCAGTTCTTC. V usage is TRBV9 and J usage is TRBJ2-1; D is uncertain. The CDR3 loop spans 13 amino acids. Germline lookup yields CDR1 SGDLS and CDR2 YYNGEE. V gave up 0 bases and J gave up 7 bases, with 8 bases separating them.

The genes are TRBV7-9 and TRBJ2-4, with D unresolved. In germline, CDR1 is SEHNR, CDR2 FQNEAQ (reference sequence). CDR3 length: 14 amino acids. V lost 4 bases to trimming and J lost 8 bases, with 15 bases between them. The CDR3 loop is CASSSDPQRYIQYF. Here the CDR3 DNA reads TGTGCCAGCAGCTCTGACCCCCAACGTTACATTCAGTACTTC.

There are a few counts of this clonotype. The V call is TRBV19, the J call TRBJ2-7, with 9 nucleotides matching TRBD2. CDR1 LNHDA and CDR2 SQIVND come from the germline V gene (reference sequence). V gave up 4 bases and J gave up 6 bases; unmatched junction bases: 4. This CDR3 has 13 residues. The CDR3 reads CASSSGRVGEQYF. The CDR3 DNA reads as TGTGCCAGTAGTAGCGGGAGGGTTGGCGAGCAGTACTTC.

This clonotype has only a few counts. The chain carries TRBV7-2 and TRBJ2-2; possibly TRBD1 for D (5 bases). CDR1 and CDR2 (germline): SGHTA, FQGNSA. V shed 1 base and J shed 6 bases, with 15 bases lying between them. The CDR3 totals 16 residues. The CDR3 DNA reads TGTGCCAGCAGCTTAGTGGTCAGGGCCCTTCCCGGGGAGCTGTTTTTT. Its protein is CASSLVVRALPGELFF.

This clonotype was seen more than once but under ten times. The V and J genes are TRBV20-1 and TRBJ1-5; D unresolved. This CDR3 region has 15 residues. Trimming pared 0 bases from V and 1 base from J, leaving 10 bases between. Germline assignment: CDR1 DFQATT and CDR2 SNEGSKA (reference sequence). The CDR3 DNA reads as TGCAGTGCTAGAGATTGGACGGGAAGCAATCAGCCCCAGCATTTT. This gives the protein CSARDWTGSNQPQHF.

The J gene is TRBJ1-3, the V gene TRBV15, with TRBD1 matching 9 bases. Germline-derived CDR1 and CDR2 are LNHNV and YYDKDF (reference sequence). J was trimmed by 2 bases and V by 4 bases; bases with no gene match: 3. The CDR3 totals 15 residues. The CDR3 reads CATSKQGAAGNTIYF. The CDR3 DNA follows: TGTGCCACCAGCAAACAGGGGGCGGCTGGAAACACCATATATTTT.

In this sample, this clonotype turned up many times. This CDR3 reads CASSLGGAGDNEQFF. In nucleotides, the CDR3 is TGTGCCAGCAGCTTAGGCGGAGCGGGCGACAATGAGCAGTTCTTC. The V and J genes are TRBV13 and TRBJ2-1; D may be TRBD2 (6 bases). The CDR3 has 15 amino acids. Germline V CDR1 and CDR2: PRHDT, FYEKMQ (reference sequence). The V end lost 0 bases, the J end lost 5 bases, and 11 bases lay between the germline ends.

This clonotype occurred many times. V usage is TRBV7-9 and J usage is TRBJ1-1; 9 bases match TRBD1. Unmatched junction bases numbered 6, after V lost 4 bases and J lost 3 bases. CDR1 and CDR2 from the germline V gene are SEHNR and FQNEAQ (reference sequence). The CDR3 is made up of 15 amino acids. CDR3 sequence (DNA): TGTGCCAGCAGCTCAAACAGGGGGCTGGACACTGAAGCTTTCTTT. Its protein product is CASSSNRGLDTEAFF.

The table lists this clonotype with many counts. The rearrangement uses TRBV18 and TRBJ2-1, with 7 bases lining up with TRBD1. This CDR3 is 15 amino acids long. V was clipped by 6 bases and J by 4 bases; unmatched bases: 9. CDR1 is KGHSH and CDR2 is LQKENI in the germline V gene. The CDR3 loop is CASSPDRNFYNEQFF. CDR3 in DNA: TGTGCCAGCTCCCCGGACAGGAATTTTTACAATGAGCAGTTCTTC.

V usage is TRBV20-1 and J usage is TRBJ2-6, with D possibly being TRBD1 (7 bases). Per the germline V gene, CDR1 is DFQATT and CDR2 is SNEGSKA (reference sequence). Trimming stripped 3 bases from V and 0 bases from J, with 15 bases between. The CDR3 is 17 residues long. The CDR3 DNA reads as TGCAGTGCTAGGAAGGAGGGGGCCATCTCTGGGGCCAACGTCCTGACTTTC. Amino acids: CSARKEGAISGANVLTF.